The 4 T cell receptor beta chains in this list originate from one sample, sequenced in a study of blood T cell repertoires in COVID-19 (dated by TCRdb to the early 2020s). Library method: the immunoSEQ multiplex PCR assay. Held by TCRdb, this immuneACCESS table contains in-frame sequences only and omits some clones. Under half of the omission traces to an unresolved V gene where checked; the cause of the rest is unknown. In this sample the table shows a few hundred thousand clones, about 88% of which occur a single time. The biggest ten clones account for 9.5% of the sample. The sequenced material came from PBMCs or T cells enriched from blood (not recorded which). Receptors were obtained from a woman aged 40 to 50 who had recovered from COVID-19.

A remark on this clone: The junction departs from the called germline gene at one end, perhaps through a read error. The chain uses TRBV7-7 and TRBJ1-2; weak D call: TRBD1 (6 bases). This CDR3 spans 14 amino acids. CDR1 and CDR2 (germline): SSHAT, FNYEAQ (reference sequence). The CDR3 region is CASTLKGEGYGYTF. CDR3 sequence (DNA): TGTGCTAGCACCCTCAAGGGGGAAGGGTATGGCTACACCTTC.

The chain recombines TRBV12-3 or TRBV12-4 with TRBJ1-2; D unclear. Trimming stripped 3 bases from V and 6 bases from J, with 5 bases between. The CDR3 is 11 amino acids. The CDR3 DNA sequence: TGTGCCAGCAGTTTTGTAGATGGCTACACCTTC. It translates to CASSFVDGYTF.

The chain links TRBV3-1 (or the pseudogene TRBV3-2) to TRBJ2-7; 7 nucleotides align to TRBD2. There are 12 residues in the CDR3. V gave up 5 bases and J gave up 3 bases; unmatched junction bases: 1. Germline loops: CDR1 LGHDT, CDR2 YNNKEL (reference sequence). The CDR3 reads CASSWGGYEQYF. The CDR3 DNA is TGTGCCAGCAGCTGGGGGGGCTACGAGCAGTACTTC.

The V and J genes are TRBV3-1 (or the pseudogene TRBV3-2) and TRBJ1-1; a possible D gene is TRBD1 (5 bases). The CDR3 is made up of 13 amino acids. V lost 4 bases, J lost 8 bases, and 14 bases lay in between. CDR1 LGHDT and CDR2 YNNKEL come from the germline V gene (reference sequence). CDR3 sequence: CASSPPQGAEAFF. DNA for the CDR3: TGTGCCAGCAGCCCTCCCCAAGGGGCGGAAGCTTTCTTT.